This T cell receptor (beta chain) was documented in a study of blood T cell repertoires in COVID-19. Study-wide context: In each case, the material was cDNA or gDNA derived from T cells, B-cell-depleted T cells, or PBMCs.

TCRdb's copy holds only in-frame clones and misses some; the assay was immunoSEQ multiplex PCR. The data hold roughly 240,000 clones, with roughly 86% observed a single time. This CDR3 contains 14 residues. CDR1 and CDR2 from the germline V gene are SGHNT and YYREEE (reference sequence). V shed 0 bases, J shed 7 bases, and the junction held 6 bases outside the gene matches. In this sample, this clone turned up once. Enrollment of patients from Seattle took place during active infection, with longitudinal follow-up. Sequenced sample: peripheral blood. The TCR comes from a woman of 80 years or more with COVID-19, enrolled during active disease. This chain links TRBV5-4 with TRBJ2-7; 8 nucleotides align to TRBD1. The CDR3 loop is CASSLDQGAREQYV. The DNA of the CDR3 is TGTGCCAGCAGCTTGGACCAGGGGGCGAGGGAGCAGTACGTC.